The TCR beta chain described here comes from a study of spatial heterogeneity in lung cancer (dated by TCRdb to the late 2010s). Background on the whole study: Beta-chain transcripts were consistently detected in greater numbers than alpha-chain transcripts, which likely reflected higher beta-chain transcript abundance. In tumor regions, TCR transcript counts showed a strong correlation with a T cell transcriptional module score derived from matched bulk RNA-seq. In the raw uncorrected reads, each unique combination of TCR and UMI appeared more than ten times on average. The study quantitatively compared TCR alpha and beta repertoires across multiple tumor regions, matched nontumor lung and blood in non-small cell lung cancer. Nonsynonymous mutation counts, determined by whole-exome sequencing of tumor tissue, were related to features of the TCR repertoire. At surgery, both alpha and beta chains were TCR-sequenced in roughly 230 tumor regions, fewer than 85 matched nontumor lung samples and a few dozen PBMC samples. What the research found in general, with its limitations: The tumor nonsynonymous mutation count correlated with the number of expanded intratumoral alpha and beta TCRs. The count of ubiquitous expanded TCRs correlated with the count of ubiquitous nonsynonymous mutations, and the count of regional expanded TCRs correlated with the count of regional nonsynonymous mutations. Additional single-cell paired TCR alpha and beta sequencing was considered necessary to confirm, at a functional level, the hypothesis that regional TCRs recognize regional mutations. TCR-seq was estimated to cover only approximately 7% of tumor T cells for alpha chains and around 13% for beta chains.

This clonotype has at least ten counts. Its antigen specificity is not known. One base away there is no much larger clone; base qualities are not given. The library relied on 5' RACE. Sequencing used a NextSeq 500. In the TCR library protocol, a unique molecular identifier was attached to each TCR cDNA molecule so that PCR and sequencing errors could be corrected. The study's own analysis went as follows. TCR identification, UMI-based error correction and CDR3 extraction were all carried out with Decombinator tools. Expanded TCRs were defined as those above a frequency of 2 per 1,000, corresponding to the top 1% of the tumor frequency distribution. Expanded tumor TCRs were classed as regional if statistically deemed absent (corrected P<0.05) from at least one tumor region, otherwise ubiquitous. Renyi diversity was calculated using the R vegan package after each repertoire was subsampled 100 times to 5,000 TCRs. CDR3 similarity networks were built from amino acid triplet string-kernel similarity, connecting CDR3s with pairwise similarity above 0.82. Through fastp at Q25 and MiXCR, TCRdb rebuilt clones from the public reads, retaining in-frame beta chains. Rows are unified per CDR3 protein, each entry keeping the most common DNA and genes. V and J calls and clone size were set by TCRdb, not the authors. For this sample the table gives thousands of distinct CDR3 sequences, of which around 15% were detected only once. The biggest ten clones account for 7.5% to 10% of the sample.

This specimen's time point label, per the study, means: sample taken at primary tumor resection. Donors were 70 or so patients with early-stage, untreated non-small cell lung cancer from the lung TRACERx cohort. For TCR sequencing, whole RNA was extracted from tumor and nontumor lung tissue, or from cryopreserved PBMC samples, and no cell sorting was done. Only patients for whom sufficient RNA was available from at least two tumor regions were selected for TCR sequencing. Tumor and adjacent nontumor lung specimens were reviewed by a lung pathologist before selection. Counted from cysteine to phenylalanine, this CDR3 has 14 amino acids. Only CDR3 DNA is held: 42 bases, read in frame from base 1. Reading the germline V gene gives CDR1 SNHLY and CDR2 FYNNEI. V and J lose 6 bases and 6 bases, and a span of 15 bases separates them.

This receptor was identified in a female donor with early-stage non-small cell lung cancer. The V and J genes are TRBV2 and TRBJ1-5, with TRBD1 perhaps the D gene, on 5 matching bases. The specimen comprised lung tumor tissue, sampled at surgery. The bases read TGTGCCAGCAGGGGGGGATCCGGTGGTCAGCCCCAGCATTTT. It codes for CASRGGSGGQPQHF.